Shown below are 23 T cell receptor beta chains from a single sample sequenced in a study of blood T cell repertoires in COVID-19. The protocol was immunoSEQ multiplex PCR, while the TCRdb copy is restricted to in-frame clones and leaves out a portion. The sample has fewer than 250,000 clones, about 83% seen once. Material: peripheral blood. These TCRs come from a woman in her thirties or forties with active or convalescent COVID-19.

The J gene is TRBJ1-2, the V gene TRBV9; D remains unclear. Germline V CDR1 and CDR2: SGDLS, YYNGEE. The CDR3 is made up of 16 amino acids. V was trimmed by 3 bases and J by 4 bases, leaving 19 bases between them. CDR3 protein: CASSAGGSGRLYGYTF. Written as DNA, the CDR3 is TGTGCCAGCAGCGCAGGTGGATCCGGGAGGCTCTATGGCTACACCTTC. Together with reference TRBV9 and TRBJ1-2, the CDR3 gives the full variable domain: DSGVTQTPKHLITATGQRVTLRCSPRSGDLSVYWYQQSLDQGLQFLIQYYNGEERAKGNILERFSAQQFPDLHSELNLSSLELGDSALYFCASSAGGSGRLYGYTFGSGTRLTVV.

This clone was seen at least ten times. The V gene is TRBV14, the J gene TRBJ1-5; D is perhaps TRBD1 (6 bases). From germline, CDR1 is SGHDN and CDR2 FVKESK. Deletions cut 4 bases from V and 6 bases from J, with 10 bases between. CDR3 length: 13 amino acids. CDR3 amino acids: CASSLGGAQPQHF. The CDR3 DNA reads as TGTGCCAGCAGCCTGGGGGGGGCTCAGCCCCAGCATTTT. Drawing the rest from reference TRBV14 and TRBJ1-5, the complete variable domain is EAGVTQFPSHSVIEKGQTVTLRCDPISGHDNLYWYRRVMGKEIKFLLHFVKESKQDESGMPNNRFLAERTGGTYSTLKVQPAELEDSGVYFCASSLGGAQPQHFGDGTRLSIL.

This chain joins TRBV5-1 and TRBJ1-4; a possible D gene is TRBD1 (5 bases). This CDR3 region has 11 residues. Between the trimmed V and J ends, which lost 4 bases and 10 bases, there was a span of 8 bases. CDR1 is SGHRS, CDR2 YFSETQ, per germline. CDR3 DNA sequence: TGCGCCAGCAGCAGGGGTAGAAAACTGTTTTTT. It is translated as CASSRGRKLFF. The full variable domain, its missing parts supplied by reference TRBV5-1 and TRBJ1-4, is KAGVTQTPRYLIKTRGQQVTLSCSPISGHRSVSWYQQTPGQGLQFLFEYFSETQRNKGNFPGRFSGRQFSNSRSEMNVSTLELGDSALYLCASSRGRKLFFGSGTQLSVL.

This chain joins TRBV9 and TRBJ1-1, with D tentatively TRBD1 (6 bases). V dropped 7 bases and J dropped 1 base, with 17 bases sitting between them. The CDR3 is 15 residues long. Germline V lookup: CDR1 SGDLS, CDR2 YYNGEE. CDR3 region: CASPQRGHPNTEAFF. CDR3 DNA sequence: TGTGCCAGCCCGCAACGGGGACACCCGAACACTGAAGCTTTCTTT.

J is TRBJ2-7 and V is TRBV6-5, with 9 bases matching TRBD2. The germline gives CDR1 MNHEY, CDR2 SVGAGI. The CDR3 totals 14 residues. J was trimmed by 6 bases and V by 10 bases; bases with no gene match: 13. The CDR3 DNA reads TGTGCCACCGGACGAGGGCGGGAGGGTAGCGAGCAGTACTTC. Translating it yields CATGRGREGSEQYF.

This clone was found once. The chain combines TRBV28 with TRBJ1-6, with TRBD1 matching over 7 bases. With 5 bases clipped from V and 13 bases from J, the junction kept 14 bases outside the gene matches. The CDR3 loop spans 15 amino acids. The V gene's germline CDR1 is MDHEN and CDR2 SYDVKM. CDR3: CASSEKGQPVDPLHF. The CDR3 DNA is TGTGCCAGCAGTGAGAAGGGACAGCCCGTGGACCCCCTCCACTTT. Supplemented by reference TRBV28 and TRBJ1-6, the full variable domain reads DVKVTQSSRYLVKRTGEKVFLECVQDMDHENMFWYRQDPGLGLRLIYFSYDVKMKEKGDIPEGYSVSREKKERFSLILESASTNQTSMYLCASSEKGQPVDPLHFGNGTRLTVT.

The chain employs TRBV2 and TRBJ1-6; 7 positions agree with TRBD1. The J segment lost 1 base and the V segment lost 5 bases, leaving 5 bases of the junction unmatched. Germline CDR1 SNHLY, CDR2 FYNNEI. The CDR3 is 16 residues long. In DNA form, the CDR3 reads TGTGCCAGCAGTAAGGACAGGATGTCCTATAATTCACCCCTCCACTTT. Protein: CASSKDRMSYNSPLHF.

CDR3 amino acids: CASSEAVARTDTQYF. The CDR3 nucleotides read TGTGCCAGCAGTGAAGCAGTAGCCCGCACAGATACGCAGTATTTT. This sequence joins TRBV2 and TRBJ2-3; D is ambiguous. Per germline, CDR1 SNHLY and CDR2 FYNNEI. V was trimmed by 0 bases and J by 1 base, leaving 8 bases between them. CDR3 size: 15 residues.

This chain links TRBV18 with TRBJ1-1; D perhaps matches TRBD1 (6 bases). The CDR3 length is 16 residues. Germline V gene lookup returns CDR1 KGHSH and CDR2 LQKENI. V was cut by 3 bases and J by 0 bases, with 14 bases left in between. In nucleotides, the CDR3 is TGTGCCAGCTCACCGGGGGGGGGCCCCATGAACACTGAAGCTTTCTTT. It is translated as CASSPGGGPMNTEAFF. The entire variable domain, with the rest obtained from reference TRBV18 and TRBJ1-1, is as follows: NAGVMQNPRHLVRRRGQEARLRCSPMKGHSHVYWYRQLPEEGLKFMVYLQKENIIDESGMPKERFSAEFPKEGPSILRIQQVVRGDSAAYFCASSPGGGPMNTEAFFGQGTRLTVV.

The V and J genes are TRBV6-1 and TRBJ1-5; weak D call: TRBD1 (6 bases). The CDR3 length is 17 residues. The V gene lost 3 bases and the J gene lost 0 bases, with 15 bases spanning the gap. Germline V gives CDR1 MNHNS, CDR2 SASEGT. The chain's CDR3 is CASSDFRDTNSNQPQHF. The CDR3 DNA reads TGTGCCAGCAGTGACTTCCGGGACACTAATAGCAATCAGCCCCAGCATTTT.

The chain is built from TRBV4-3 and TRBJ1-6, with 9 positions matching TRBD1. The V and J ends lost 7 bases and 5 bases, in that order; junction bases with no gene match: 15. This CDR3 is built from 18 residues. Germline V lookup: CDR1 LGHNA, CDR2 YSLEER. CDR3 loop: CASNSNRDRVFDNSPLHF. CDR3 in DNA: TGCGCCAGCAATTCAAACCGGGACAGGGTGTTTGATAATTCACCCCTCCACTTT.

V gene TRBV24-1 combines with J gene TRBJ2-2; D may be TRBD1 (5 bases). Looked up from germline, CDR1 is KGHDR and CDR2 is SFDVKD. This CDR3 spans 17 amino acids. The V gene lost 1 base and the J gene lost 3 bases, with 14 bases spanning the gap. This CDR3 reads CATSDFGPDSYTGELFF. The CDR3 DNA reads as TGTGCCACCAGTGATTTCGGTCCCGACAGTTACACCGGGGAGCTGTTTTTT.

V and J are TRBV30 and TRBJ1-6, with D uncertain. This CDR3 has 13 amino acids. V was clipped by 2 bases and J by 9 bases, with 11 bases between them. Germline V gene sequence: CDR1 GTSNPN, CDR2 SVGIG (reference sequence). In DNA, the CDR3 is TGTGCCTGGAGTCGGGGAGGGAGTTCACCCCTCCACTTT. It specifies CAWSRGGSSPLHF.

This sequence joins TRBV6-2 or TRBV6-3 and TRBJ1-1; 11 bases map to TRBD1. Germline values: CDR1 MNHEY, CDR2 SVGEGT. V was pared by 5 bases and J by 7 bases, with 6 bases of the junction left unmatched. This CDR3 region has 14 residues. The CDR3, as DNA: TGTGCCAGCAGTCCGGACAGGGGGCGAGGTGAAGCTTTCTTT. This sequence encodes CASSPDRGRGEAFF.

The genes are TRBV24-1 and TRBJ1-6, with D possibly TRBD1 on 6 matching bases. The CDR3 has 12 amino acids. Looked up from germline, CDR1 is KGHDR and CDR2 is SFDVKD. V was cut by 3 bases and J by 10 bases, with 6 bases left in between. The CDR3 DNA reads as TGTGCCACCAGTGATGGGGGCTCACCCCTCCACTTT. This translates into CATSDGGSPLHF.

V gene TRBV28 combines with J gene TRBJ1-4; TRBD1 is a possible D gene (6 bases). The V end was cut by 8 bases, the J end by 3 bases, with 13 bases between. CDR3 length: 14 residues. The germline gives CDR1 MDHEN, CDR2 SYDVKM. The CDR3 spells CASCTGQPNEKLFF. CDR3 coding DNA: TGTGCCAGCTGCACAGGGCAGCCTAATGAAAAACTGTTTTTT. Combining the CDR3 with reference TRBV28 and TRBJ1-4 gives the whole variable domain DVKVTQSSRYLVKRTGEKVFLECVQDMDHENMFWYRQDPGLGLRLIYFSYDVKMKEKGDIPEGYSVSREKKERFSLILESASTNQTSMYLCASCTGQPNEKLFFGSGTQLSVL.

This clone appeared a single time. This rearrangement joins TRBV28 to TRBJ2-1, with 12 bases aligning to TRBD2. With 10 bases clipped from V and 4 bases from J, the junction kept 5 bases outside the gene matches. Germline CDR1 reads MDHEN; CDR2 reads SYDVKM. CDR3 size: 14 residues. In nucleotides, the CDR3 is TGTGCCACTAGCGGGGGGGTCCAATACAATGAGCAGTTCTTC. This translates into CATSGGVQYNEQFF. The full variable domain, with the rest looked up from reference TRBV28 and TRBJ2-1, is DVKVTQSSRYLVKRTGEKVFLECVQDMDHENMFWYRQDPGLGLRLIYFSYDVKMKEKGDIPEGYSVSREKKERFSLILESASTNQTSMYLCATSGGVQYNEQFFGPGTRLTVL.

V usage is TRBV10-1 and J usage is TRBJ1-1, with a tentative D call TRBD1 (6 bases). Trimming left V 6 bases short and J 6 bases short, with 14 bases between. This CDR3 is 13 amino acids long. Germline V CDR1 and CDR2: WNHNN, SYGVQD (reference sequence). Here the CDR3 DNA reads TGCGCCAGCAGCCTCAGGGGACGCTCTGAAGCTTTCTTT. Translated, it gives CASSLRGRSEAFF.

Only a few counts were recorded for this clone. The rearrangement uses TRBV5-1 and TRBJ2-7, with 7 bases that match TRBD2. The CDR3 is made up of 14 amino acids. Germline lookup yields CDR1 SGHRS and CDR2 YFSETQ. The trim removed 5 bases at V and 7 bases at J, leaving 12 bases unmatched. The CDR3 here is CASRPPGRREEQYF. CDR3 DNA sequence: TGCGCCAGCAGGCCTCCCGGGAGGCGAGAAGAGCAGTACTTC. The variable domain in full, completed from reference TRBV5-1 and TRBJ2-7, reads KAGVTQTPRYLIKTRGQQVTLSCSPISGHRSVSWYQQTPGQGLQFLFEYFSETQRNKGNFPGRFSGRQFSNSRSEMNVSTLELGDSALYLCASRPPGRREEQYFGPGTRLTVT.

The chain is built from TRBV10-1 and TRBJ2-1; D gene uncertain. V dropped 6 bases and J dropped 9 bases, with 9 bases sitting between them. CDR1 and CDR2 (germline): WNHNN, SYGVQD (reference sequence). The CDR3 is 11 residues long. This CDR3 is CASSDRSEQFF. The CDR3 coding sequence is TGCGCCAGCAGCGATAGAAGTGAGCAGTTCTTC.

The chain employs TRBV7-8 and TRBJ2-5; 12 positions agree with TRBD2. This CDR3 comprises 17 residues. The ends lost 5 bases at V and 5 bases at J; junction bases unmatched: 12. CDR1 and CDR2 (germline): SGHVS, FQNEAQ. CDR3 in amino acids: CASSPPWGLAGSETQYF. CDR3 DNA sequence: TGTGCCAGCAGCCCCCCCTGGGGACTAGCGGGCTCCGAGACCCAGTACTTC. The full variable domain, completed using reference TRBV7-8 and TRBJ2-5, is GAGVSQSPRYKVAKRGQDVALRCDPISGHVSLFWYQQALGQGPEFLTYFQNEAQLDKSGLPSDRFFAERPEGSVSTLKIQRTQQEDSAVYLCASSPPWGLAGSETQYFGPGTRLLVL.

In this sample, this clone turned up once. CDR3 region: CASSQEGPAYSSTDTQYF. The DNA for the CDR3 is TGCGCCAGCAGCCAAGAGGGGCCGGCTTATTCTAGCACAGATACGCAGTATTTT. The chain links TRBV4-1 to TRBJ2-3, with a tentative D call TRBD1 (5 bases). V lost 0 bases, J lost 0 bases, and 16 bases lay in between. The germline V gene encodes CDR1 MGHRA and CDR2 YSYEKL. The CDR3 totals 18 residues.

The CDR3 spells CASSPGTGSSVATQYF. CDR3 sequence (DNA): TGTGCCAGCAGTCCGGGGACAGGGTCGAGTGTTGCTACGCAGTATTTT. V is TRBV28 and J is TRBJ2-3, with 9 bases matching TRBD1. V trimming: 5 bases; J trimming: 8 bases; junction bases outside the gene matches: 14. The CDR3 is made up of 16 amino acids. Germline CDR1 and CDR2: MDHEN and SYDVKM. The full variable domain, with the rest looked up from reference TRBV28 and TRBJ2-3, is DVKVTQSSRYLVKRTGEKVFLECVQDMDHENMFWYRQDPGLGLRLIYFSYDVKMKEKGDIPEGYSVSREKKERFSLILESASTNQTSMYLCASSPGTGSSVATQYFGPGTRLTVL.